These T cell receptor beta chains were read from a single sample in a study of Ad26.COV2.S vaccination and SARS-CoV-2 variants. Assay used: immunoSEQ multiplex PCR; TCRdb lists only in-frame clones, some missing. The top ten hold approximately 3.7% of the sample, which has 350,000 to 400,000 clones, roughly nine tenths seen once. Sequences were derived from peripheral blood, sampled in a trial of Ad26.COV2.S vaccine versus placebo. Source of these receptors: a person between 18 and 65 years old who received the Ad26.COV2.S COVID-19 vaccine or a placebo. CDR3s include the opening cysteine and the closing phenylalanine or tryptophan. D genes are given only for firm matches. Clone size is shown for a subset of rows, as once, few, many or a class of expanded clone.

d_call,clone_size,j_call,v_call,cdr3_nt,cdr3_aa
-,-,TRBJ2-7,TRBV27,TGTGCCAGCAGTTTATCGTCGCAGGGTTACGAGCAGTACTTC,CASSLSSQGYEQYF
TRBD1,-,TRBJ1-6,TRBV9,TGTGCCAGCAGCGTAGGATGGGACAGAGATTCACCCCTCCACTTT,CASSVGWDRDSPLHF
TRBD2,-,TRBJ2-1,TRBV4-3,TGCGCCAGCAGCCAACTCCAGCGGGGGGTCAGCTCCTACAATGAGCAGTTCTTC,CASSQLQRGVSSYNEQFF
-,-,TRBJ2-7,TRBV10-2,TGCGCCAGCAGCCACCAGGGTCCTTCCTCCTACGAGCAGTACTTC,CASSHQGPSSYEQYF
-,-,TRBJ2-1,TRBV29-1,TGCAGCGTTGAAAGGCAATATGAGCAGTTCTTC,CSVERQYEQFF
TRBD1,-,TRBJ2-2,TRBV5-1,TGCGCCAGCAGCTTATTCGCCCAGGGGGCAACCGGGGAGCTGTTTTTT,CASSLFAQGATGELFF
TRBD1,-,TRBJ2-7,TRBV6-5,TGTGCCAGCAGTCCTAACCCGGGGACAGCCTACGAGCAGTACTTC,CASSPNPGTAYEQYF
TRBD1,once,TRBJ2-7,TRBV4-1,TGCGCCAGCAGCCAAGAGGGACAGCTCTACGAGCAGTACTTC,CASSQEGQLYEQYF
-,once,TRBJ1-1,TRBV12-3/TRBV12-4,TGTGCCACCGACAAACGGCTGAACACTGAAGCTTTCTTT,CATDKRLNTEAFF
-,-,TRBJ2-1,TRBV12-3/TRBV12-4,TGTGCCAGCAGTTTAGTCGCTAATGAGCAGTTCTTC,CASSLVANEQFF
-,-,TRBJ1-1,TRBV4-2,TGTGCCAGCAGCCAAGGGACGGAGGTCGGGACTGAAGCTTTCTTT,CASSQGTEVGTEAFF
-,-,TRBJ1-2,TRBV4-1,TGCGCCAGCAAGAGGGCGGGCAGAGAGTTTGCGGATGGCTACACCTTC,CASKRAGREFADGYTF
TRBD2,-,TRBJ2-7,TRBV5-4,TGTGCCAGCAGCCTGGCGCTAGCGGGTCTTCGGGAGCAGTACTTC,CASSLALAGLREQYF
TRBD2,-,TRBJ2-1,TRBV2,TGTGCCAGCAGTATCAGCGGGGGGGCGGGTGAGCAGTTCTTC,CASSISGGAGEQFF
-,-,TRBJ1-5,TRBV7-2,TGTGCCAGCAGCTTAGTAGGGGAAGTGAGCAATCAGCCCCAGCATTTT,CASSLVGEVSNQPQHF
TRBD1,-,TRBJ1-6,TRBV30,TGTGCCTGGAGTAGACAGGGGGCGGTCTCACCCCTCCACTTT,CAWSRQGAVSPLHF
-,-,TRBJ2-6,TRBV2,TGTGCCAGCAGTGCGGACTCTGGGGCCAACGTCCTGACTTTC,CASSADSGANVLTF
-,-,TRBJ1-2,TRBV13,TGTGCCAGCAGCGGTGACCCAGGGGATAGCTATGGCTACACCTTC,CASSGDPGDSYGYTF
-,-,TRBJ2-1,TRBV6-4,TGTGCCAGCAGCGCGGAGGGGCCAGTCTACAATGAGCAGTTCTTC,CASSAEGPVYNEQFF
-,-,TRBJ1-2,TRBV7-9,TGTGCCAGCAGCTTCCCAGGGATCTATGGCTACACCTTC,CASSFPGIYGYTF
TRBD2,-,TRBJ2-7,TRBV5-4,TGTGCCAGCAGCTTCGACGGGGGGGTTAGCTCCTACGAGCAGTACTTC,CASSFDGGVSSYEQYF
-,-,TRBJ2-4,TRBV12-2,TGTGCAAGTCGCTTAGCGAAAGCCGGGACAGCTAAAAACATTCAGTACTTC,CASRLAKAGTAKNIQYF
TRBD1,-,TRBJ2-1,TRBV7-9,TGTGCCAGCAGCTCAGATCCGAGGGGGCGCCGGCAGTTCTTC,CASSSDPRGRRQFF
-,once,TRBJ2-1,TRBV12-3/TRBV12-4,TGTGCCAGCAGTTTAGTTTGGGGCACTGAGCAGTTCTTC,CASSLVWGTEQFF
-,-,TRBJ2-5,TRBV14,TGTGCCAGCAGCCAAGCTGGACAGGAGACCCAGTACTTC,CASSQAGQETQYF
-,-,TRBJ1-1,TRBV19,TGTGCCAGTAGTAGAGGGATAACTGAAGCTTTCTTT,CASSRGITEAFF
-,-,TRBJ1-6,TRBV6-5,TGTGCCAGCAGTTACTCTGGCAGGGCGAATTCACCCCTCCACTTT,CASSYSGRANSPLHF
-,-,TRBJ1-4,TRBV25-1,TGTGCCAGCAGTGACCGAAGCGGGAGGGGCCCGGGGGAAAAACTGTTTTTT,CASSDRSGRGPGEKLFF
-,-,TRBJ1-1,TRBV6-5,TGTGCCAGCAGCTCCGGGAGGAACACTGAAGCTTTCTTT,CASSSGRNTEAFF
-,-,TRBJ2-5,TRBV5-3,TGTGCCAGAAGCTTGGCCCGGGGACACCGAGAGACCCAGTACTTC,CARSLARGHRETQYF
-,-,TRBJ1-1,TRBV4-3,TGCGCCAGCAGCCAAGATTGGCGGGACGCGTGGGCTTTCTTT,CASSQDWRDAWAFF
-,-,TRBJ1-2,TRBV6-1,TGTGCCAGCAGTGAGACCCCGAAAACATATGGCTACACCTTC,CASSETPKTYGYTF
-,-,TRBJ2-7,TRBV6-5,TGTGCCAGGAAGAGGAGGCCGGGTGGAGCCTACGAGCAGTACTTC,CARKRRPGGAYEQYF
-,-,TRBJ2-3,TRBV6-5,TGTGCCAGCCAACGGGGACCAGATACGCAGTATTTT,CASQRGPDTQYF
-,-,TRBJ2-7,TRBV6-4,TGTGCCAGCAGGGTCTACGAGCAGTACTTC,CASRVYEQYF
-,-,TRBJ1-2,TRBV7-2,TGTGCCAGCAGCCCCTCAACATCGAACTATGGCTACACCTTC,CASSPSTSNYGYTF
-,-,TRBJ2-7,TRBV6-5,TGTGCCAGCAGTAGGGACGGGGATACGGGTGAGCAGTACTTC,CASSRDGDTGEQYF
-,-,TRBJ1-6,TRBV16,TGTGCCAGCAGCCAATCCCCTCAGGGAAATTCACCCCTCCACTTT,CASSQSPQGNSPLHF
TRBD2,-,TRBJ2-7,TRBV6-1,TGTGCCAGCAGTGACGGCGGCGGGGGGACCGAGCAGTACTTC,CASSDGGGGTEQYF
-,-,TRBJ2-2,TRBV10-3,TGTGCCATCAACGGAGGGCCCGGGGAGCTGTTTTTT,CAINGGPGELFF
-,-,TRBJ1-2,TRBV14,TGTGCCAGCAGCCTAAATCCCGCAGGGTCCTATGGCTACACCTTC,CASSLNPAGSYGYTF